This TCR beta chain is drawn from a study of T-cell reconstitution after alpha-beta-depleted transplantation in children. With 1 base removed from V and 0 bases from J, the gap between germline ends came to 0 bases. The germline V gene has CDR1 SGHTA and CDR2 FQGNSA. The CDR3 is 12 amino acids. The TCRbeta library incorporated unique molecular identifiers. Via MiXCR, TCRdb re-called the PCR reads, giving one row per CDR3 protein. In the table there are about 460,000 distinct CDR3 sequences, under 15% of which are singletons. This clonotype was recorded at least ten times. The sequencing used PBMCs from the stem cell graft donor, collected from the stem cell graft. The origin of this receptor is a human donor who donated a stem cell graft to a child with combined immunodeficiency. The chain carries TRBV7-2 and TRBJ1-1; D ambiguous. The CDR3 reads CASSLVNTEAFF. The DNA of the CDR3 is TGTGCCAGCAGCTTAGTGAACACTGAAGCTTTCTTT.